This T cell receptor beta chain was sequenced in a study of T cells in women clearing cervical HPV infection. Study in general: Controls gave blood once infection was undetectable; cases at lesion identification.

The CDR3 length is 14 residues. Germline V CDR1 and CDR2: SGHTA, FQGNSA. Trimming at V came to 8 bases and at J to 3 bases, leaving 3 bases not matched to a gene. Concerning this clone itself: Read sequence stops 3 residues before the CDR3 end, and the germline J gene provides the missing end.

The protocol was immunoSEQ multiplex PCR, while the TCRdb copy is restricted to in-frame clones and leaves out a portion. The sample table sets out about 20,000 clones. The receptor's source is a woman between 18 and 75 years old with a cervical HPV16 infection that either progressed to CIN3+ or cleared (not recorded which). The J gene is TRBJ2-1, the V gene TRBV7-2; 11 positions agree with TRBD2. The sample was blood buffy coat. The sequenced part of the CDR3 DNA is TGTGCCAGCGGCACTAGCGGGGGCTACAATGAG. Residues: CASGTSGGYNE. The CDR3, in full, reads CASGTSGGYNEQFF. Filled out from reference TRBV7-2 and TRBJ2-1, the complete variable domain reads GAGVSQSPSNKVTEKGKDVELRCDPISGHTALYWYRQSLGQGLEFLIYFQGNSAPDKSGLPSDRFSAERTGGSVSTLTIQRTQQEDSAVYLCASGTSGGYNEQFFGPGTRLTVL.